This T cell receptor beta chain was obtained from a study of cytomegalovirus exposure and HLA in healthy donors. Study in general: Approximately 200 million T cells yielded fewer than 120 million unique TCR beta sequences in earlier analysis. Study-level results: A previous analysis found most TCR beta V segments productive roughly 87% or roughly 30% of the time. Later findings reportedly placed an Asian-associated ancestry cluster below the roughly 670-donor mean for N-insertions. Among TCR beta chains, those listed as cytomegalovirus-associated numbered fewer than 200.

The PCR ran on 60 Vbeta and 13 Jbeta primers. Sequencing was performed with immunoSEQ multiplex PCR; in TCRdb, only in-frame clones are kept and a portion is missing. The data show around 110,000 clones, roughly 76% seen once. About this clone: Its antigen is undetermined.

The specimen was PBMCs. This clonotype was obtained from a woman aged 45-65 years in good health and CMV-seropositive.

DNA for the CDR3: TGTGCCAGCAGCCCCCCAGAGGGGGGGAGCTCCTACGAGCAGTACTTC. Translated, it gives CASSPPEGGSSYEQYF. The gene calls are TRBV7-9 and TRBJ2-7; the D gene is possibly TRBD2 (7 bases). The V and J ends lost 5 bases and 0 bases respectively, with 17 bases between them. Germline V lookup: CDR1 SEHNR, CDR2 FQNEAQ (reference sequence). The CDR3 covers 16 residues. Drawing the rest from reference TRBV7-9 and TRBJ2-7, the complete variable domain is DTGVSQNPRHKITKRGQNVTFRCDPISEHNRLYWYRQTLGQGPEFLTYFQNEAQLEKSRLLSDRFSAERPKGSFSTLEIQRTEQGDSAMYLCASSPPEGGSSYEQYFGPGTRLTVT.